These T cell receptor beta chains were read from a single sample in a study of beta chain features in type 1 diabetes. Here immunoSEQ multiplex PCR was the method, and the copy in TCRdb shows in-frame clones only, minus some. The sample holds tens of thousands of clones, around 48% seen once. The sequenced sample consisted of central memory CD4+ T cells from blood. Receptors originate from a woman under 30 in good health. CDR3s include the opening cysteine and the closing phenylalanine or tryptophan. A D gene is named only where the DNA matches it firmly. Some rows mark clone size as missing; the rest say once, few, many or name a class of expanded clone.

V: TRBV18; J: TRBJ1-2; size: few; D: .; DNA: TGTGCCAGCTCACCGGGGGGGGCCGCCCGATATCGTTATGGCTACACCTTC; CDR3: CASSPGGAARYRYGYTF
V: TRBV9; J: TRBJ2-1; size: .; D: .; DNA: TGTGCCAGCAGCGTAGTTCGCGGGGAGCAGTTCTTC; CDR3: CASSVVRGEQFF
V: TRBV6-1; J: TRBJ1-2; size: once; D: TRBD1; DNA: TGTGCCAGCAGTGACCTTGGACAGGCGCCCCTGGGGGGCTACACCTTC; CDR3: CASSDLGQAPLGGYTF
V: TRBV5-4; J: TRBJ2-3; size: .; D: .; DNA: TGTGCCAGCAGCTCTAGCCGGGACTTAGATACGCAGTATTTT; CDR3: CASSSSRDLDTQYF
V: TRBV7-9; J: TRBJ1-2; size: .; D: .; DNA: TGTGCCAGCAGCTTAGCAGGCGGCACCTATGGCTACACCTTC; CDR3: CASSLAGGTYGYTF
V: TRBV14; J: TRBJ2-5; size: once; D: .; DNA: TGTGCCAGCAGCCAAGATAACGGTTTCGGAGAGACCCAGTACTTC; CDR3: CASSQDNGFGETQYF
V: TRBV5-1; J: TRBJ1-1; size: few; D: TRBD1; DNA: TGCGCCAGCAGCTTGGAGTCAGGGGGCGCGGGTACTGAAGCTTTCTTT; CDR3: CASSLESGGAGTEAFF
V: TRBV14; J: TRBJ2-1; size: .; D: TRBD2; DNA: TGTGCCAGCAGCCGAGGACTAGCTGATGAGCAGTTCTTC; CDR3: CASSRGLADEQFF
V: TRBV9; J: TRBJ1-3; size: few; D: .; DNA: TGTGCCAGCAGCTCTTTCGGGTCCTCTGGAAACACCATATATTTT; CDR3: CASSSFGSSGNTIYF
V: TRBV5-6; J: TRBJ2-1; size: .; D: TRBD1; DNA: TGTGCCAGCAGCAAATCCGGGACAGGGGTGGATGAGCAGTTCTTC; CDR3: CASSKSGTGVDEQFF
V: TRBV5-1; J: TRBJ1-1; size: .; D: .; DNA: TGCGCCAGCAGCACCAGGGGACGGTCGACTGAAGCTTTCTTT; CDR3: CASSTRGRSTEAFF
V: TRBV6-6; J: TRBJ2-5; size: .; D: TRBD2; DNA: TGTGCCAGCAGTTACTCACGGGAGGGCCAAGAGACCCAGTACTTC; CDR3: CASSYSREGQETQYF
V: TRBV2; J: TRBJ2-1; size: .; D: .; DNA: TGTGCCAGCAGTAGACTCAGGGCCTCCGGGCCTGATGGTGAGCAGTTCTTC; CDR3: CASSRLRASGPDGEQFF
V: TRBV30; J: TRBJ2-2; size: .; D: TRBD1; DNA: TGTGCCTGGAAAAGAACAGGGGATAACACCGGGGAGCTGTTTTTT; CDR3: CAWKRTGDNTGELFF
V: TRBV27; J: TRBJ2-3; size: .; D: .; DNA: TGTGCCAGCAGTTTATGGTCCAGGGTGGGCACAGATACGCAGTATTTT; CDR3: CASSLWSRVGTDTQYF
V: TRBV18; J: TRBJ1-5; size: .; D: .; DNA: TGTGCCAGCTCGGGCACGAATAGCAATCAGCCCCAGCATTTT; CDR3: CASSGTNSNQPQHF
V: TRBV5-1; J: TRBJ1-1; size: .; D: .; DNA: TGCGCCAGCAGCCTCCGATGGGGAGGGAGCAGGGCTGAAGCTTTCTTT; CDR3: CASSLRWGGSRAEAFF
V: TRBV30; J: TRBJ2-1; size: .; D: TRBD2; DNA: TGTGCCCTGAGCGGGAACCACAATGAGCAGTTCTTC; CDR3: CALSGNHNEQFF
V: TRBV7-2; J: TRBJ1-2; size: few; D: TRBD1; DNA: TGTGCCAGCAGCCCACCGGACAGGGGCTATGGCTACACCTTC; CDR3: CASSPPDRGYGYTF
V: TRBV30; J: TRBJ1-2; size: few; D: .; DNA: TGTGCCTGGAGTTCGGACTCGGACGGGAGCTACACCTTC; CDR3: CAWSSDSDGSYTF
V: TRBV7-2; J: TRBJ2-7; size: .; D: .; DNA: TGTGCCAGCAGCCGCGGCGGGACAGCCTACGAGCAGTACTTC; CDR3: CASSRGGTAYEQYF
V: TRBV19; J: TRBJ2-2; size: .; D: TRBD1; DNA: TGTGCCAGTAGAAGGAATGTTGGACAGGGGAGCGGGGAGCTGTTTTTT; CDR3: CASRRNVGQGSGELFF
V: TRBV5-4; J: TRBJ2-1; size: .; D: .; DNA: TGTGCCAGCAGCCCAACTGTGGGGGGCTCCTACAATGAGCAGTTCTTC; CDR3: CASSPTVGGSYNEQFF
V: TRBV21-1; J: TRBJ1-5; size: .; D: .; DNA: TGTGCCAGCAGCATTCAACTCAATCCCAGGACAGGGCATCAGCCCCAGCATTTT; CDR3: CASSIQLNPRTGHQPQHF
V: TRBV7-8; J: TRBJ1-5; size: .; D: .; DNA: TGTGCCAGCAGCTTAGCGCCGGGGGGCGATCAGCCCCAGCATTTT; CDR3: CASSLAPGGDQPQHF
V: TRBV19; J: TRBJ1-1; size: few; D: .; DNA: TGTGCCAGTAGTATATCGGAGGGTAAGGACACTGAAGCTTTCTTT; CDR3: CASSISEGKDTEAFF
V: TRBV7-9; J: TRBJ2-7; size: few; D: .; DNA: TGTGCCAGCGAGCGGTCCTACGAGCAGTACTTC; CDR3: CASERSYEQYF
V: TRBV7-9; J: TRBJ1-2; size: .; D: .; DNA: TGTGCCAGCAGCCCTCCGGCTAACTATGGCTACACCTTC; CDR3: CASSPPANYGYTF
V: TRBV27; J: TRBJ2-1; size: .; D: TRBD2; DNA: TGTGCCAGCAGTTTCATCCGGGGGGAGGGCTACAATGAGCAGTTCTTC; CDR3: CASSFIRGEGYNEQFF
V: TRBV6-6; J: TRBJ1-2; size: .; D: .; DNA: TGTGCCAGCAGTCCCGGACAGAACTATGGCTACACCTTC; CDR3: CASSPGQNYGYTF
V: TRBV19; J: TRBJ2-1; size: few; D: TRBD2; DNA: TGTGCCAGTACCCCGGGGGCGCTAGCGGGACTTGCGAATGAGCAGTTCTTC; CDR3: CASTPGALAGLANEQFF
V: TRBV5-8; J: TRBJ2-5; size: few; D: TRBD2; DNA: TGTGCCAGCAGCTGGGCGGGACTAGCGGGGCAAGAGACCCAGTACTTC; CDR3: CASSWAGLAGQETQYF
V: TRBV2; J: TRBJ1-4; size: .; D: TRBD1; DNA: TGTGCCAGCAGAGGCACAGGGGGCCGTGAAAAACTGTTTTTT; CDR3: CASRGTGGREKLFF
V: TRBV5-1; J: TRBJ1-1; size: once; D: .; DNA: TGCGCCAGCAGCTTGACGGGCGGAGGGCGCACTGAAGCTTTCTTT; CDR3: CASSLTGGGRTEAFF
V: TRBV29-1; J: TRBJ2-7; size: few; D: TRBD2; DNA: TGCAGCGCCCGCGGGGAGGGCTACGAGCAGTACTTC; CDR3: CSARGEGYEQYF
V: TRBV4-1; J: TRBJ1-1; size: .; D: TRBD1; DNA: TGCGCCAGCAGCCAGGTGACAGGGCGAACTGAAGCTTTCTTT; CDR3: CASSQVTGRTEAFF
V: TRBV28; J: TRBJ2-7; size: .; D: .; DNA: TGTGCCAGCAGTTCGAACAGCTACTACGAGCAGTACTTC; CDR3: CASSSNSYYEQYF
V: TRBV29-1; J: TRBJ1-2; size: .; D: .; DNA: TGCAGCGTTGGACCCGACAGGGGCTACACCTTC; CDR3: CSVGPDRGYTF
V: TRBV7-2; J: TRBJ1-4; size: .; D: TRBD1; DNA: TGTGCCAGCAGCTTAGCTTCCGGGGCAGGGGGTGGTGAAAAACTGTTTTTT; CDR3: CASSLASGAGGGEKLFF
V: TRBV7-6; J: TRBJ1-2; size: .; D: .; DNA: TGTGCCAGCAGCCGACAGGCAGGGCATGGCTACACCTTC; CDR3: CASSRQAGHGYTF
V: TRBV11-2; J: TRBJ1-2; size: .; D: TRBD1; DNA: TGTGCCAGCAGCTCGGGACAGTCCTATGGCTACACCTTC; CDR3: CASSSGQSYGYTF